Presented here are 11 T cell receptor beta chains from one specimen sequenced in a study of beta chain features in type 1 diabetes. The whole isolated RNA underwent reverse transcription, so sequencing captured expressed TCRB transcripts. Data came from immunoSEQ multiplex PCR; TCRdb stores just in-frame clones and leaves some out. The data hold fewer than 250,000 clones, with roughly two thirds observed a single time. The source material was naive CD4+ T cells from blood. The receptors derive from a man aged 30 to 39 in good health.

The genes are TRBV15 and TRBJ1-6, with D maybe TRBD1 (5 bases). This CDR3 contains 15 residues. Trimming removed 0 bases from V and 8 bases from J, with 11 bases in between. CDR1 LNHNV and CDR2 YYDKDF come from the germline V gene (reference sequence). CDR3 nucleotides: TGTGCCACCAGCAGAGAGCCAAGGGGAGATTCACCCCTCCACTTT. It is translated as CATSREPRGDSPLHF.

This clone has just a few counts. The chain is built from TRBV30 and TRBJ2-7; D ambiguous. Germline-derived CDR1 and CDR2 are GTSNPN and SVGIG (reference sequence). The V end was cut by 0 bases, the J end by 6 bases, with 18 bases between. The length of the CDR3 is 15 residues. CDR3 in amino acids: CAWSVGSPRPLEQYF. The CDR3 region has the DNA TGTGCCTGGAGTGTGGGAAGTCCCCGGCCCCTCGAGCAGTACTTC.

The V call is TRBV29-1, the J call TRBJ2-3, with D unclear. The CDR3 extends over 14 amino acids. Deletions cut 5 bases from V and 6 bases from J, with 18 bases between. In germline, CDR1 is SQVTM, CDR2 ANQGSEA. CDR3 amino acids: CSVLSYRKEDTQYF. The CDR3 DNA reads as TGCAGCGTTTTATCCTACCGGAAAGAGGATACGCAGTATTTT.

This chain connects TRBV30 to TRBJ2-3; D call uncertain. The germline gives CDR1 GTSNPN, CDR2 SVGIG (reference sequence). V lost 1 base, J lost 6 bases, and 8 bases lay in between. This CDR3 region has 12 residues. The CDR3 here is CAWSALRDTQYF. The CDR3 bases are TGTGCCTGGAGTGCCCTCCGGGATACGCAGTATTTT.

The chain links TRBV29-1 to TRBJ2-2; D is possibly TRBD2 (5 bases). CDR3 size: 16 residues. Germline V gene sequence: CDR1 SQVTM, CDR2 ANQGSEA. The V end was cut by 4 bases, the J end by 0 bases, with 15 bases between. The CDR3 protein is CSVGVKSGTNTGELFF. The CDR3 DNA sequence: TGCAGCGTTGGGGTCAAGAGCGGAACGAACACCGGGGAGCTGTTTTTT.

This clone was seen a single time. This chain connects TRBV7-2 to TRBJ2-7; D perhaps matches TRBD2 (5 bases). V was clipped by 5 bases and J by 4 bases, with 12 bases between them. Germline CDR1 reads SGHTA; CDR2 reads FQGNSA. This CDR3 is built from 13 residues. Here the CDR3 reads CASSPAGRYEQYF. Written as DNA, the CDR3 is TGTGCCAGCAGCCCCGCGGGCCGGTACGAGCAGTACTTC. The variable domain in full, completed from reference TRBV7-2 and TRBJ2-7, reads GAGVSQSPSNKVTEKGKDVELRCDPISGHTALYWYRQSLGQGLEFLIYFQGNSAPDKSGLPSDRFSAERTGGSVSTLTIQRTQQEDSAVYLCASSPAGRYEQYFGPGTRLTVT.

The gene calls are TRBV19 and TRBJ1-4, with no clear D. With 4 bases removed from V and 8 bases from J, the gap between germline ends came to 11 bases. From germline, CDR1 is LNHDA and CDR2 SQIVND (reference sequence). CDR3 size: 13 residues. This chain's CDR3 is CASSTDLEEKLFF. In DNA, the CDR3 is TGTGCCAGTAGTACCGACCTAGAGGAAAAACTGTTTTTT.

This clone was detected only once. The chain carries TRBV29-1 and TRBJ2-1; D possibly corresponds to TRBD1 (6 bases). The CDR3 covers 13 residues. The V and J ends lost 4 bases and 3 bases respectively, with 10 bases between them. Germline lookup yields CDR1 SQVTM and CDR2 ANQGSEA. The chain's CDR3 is CSVGTENYNEQFF. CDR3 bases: TGCAGCGTTGGGACAGAGAACTACAATGAGCAGTTCTTC.

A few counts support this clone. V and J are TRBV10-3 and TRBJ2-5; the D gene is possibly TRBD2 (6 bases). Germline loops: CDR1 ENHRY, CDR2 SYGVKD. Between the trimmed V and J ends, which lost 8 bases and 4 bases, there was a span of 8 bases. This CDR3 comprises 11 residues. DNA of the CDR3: TGTGCCATCGGCGGGGCAGAGACCCAGTACTTC. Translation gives CAIGGAETQYF.

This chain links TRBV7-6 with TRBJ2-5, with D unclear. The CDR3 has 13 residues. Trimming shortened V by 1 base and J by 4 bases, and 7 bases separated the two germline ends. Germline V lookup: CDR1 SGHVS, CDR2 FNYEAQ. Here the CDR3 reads CASSLVLGETQYF. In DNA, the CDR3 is TGTGCCAGCAGCTTAGTTCTGGGAGAGACCCAGTACTTC.

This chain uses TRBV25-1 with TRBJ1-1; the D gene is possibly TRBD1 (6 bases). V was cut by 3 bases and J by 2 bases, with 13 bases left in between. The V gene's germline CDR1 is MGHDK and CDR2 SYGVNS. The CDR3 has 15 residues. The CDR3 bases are TGTGCCAGCAGTGATCCGGCGACAGGCAACACTGAAGCTTTCTTT. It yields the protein CASSDPATGNTEAFF.